This record concerns one TCR beta chain sequence. Its target antigen remains unknown. It has no much larger one-base neighbor in the sample; base qualities were not kept. The immunoSEQ assay, a bias-controlled multiplex PCR with V- and J-specific primers, was used to amplify TCR beta CDR3 regions from genomic DNA. A proprietary barcode and Illumina adapter sequences were added to the CDR3 amplicons in a second PCR step. An Illumina MiSeq instrument was used to sequence the CDR3 libraries. Per the source publication's procedure: Export and quality control were handled in immunoSEQ Analyzer 3.0, while downstream analyses relied on R Bioconductor and Immunarch. Repertoire metrics were calculated using only productive rearrangements within the normalized downsampled data set. Pathologically expanded clonotypes were defined as those larger than 5 templates in the normalized cohort. The Inverse Simpson Index was used to measure repertoire diversity. To capture all clonotypes, CMV-specificity analyses were performed on the non-normalized data set. The source is immuneACCESS, and TCRdb retained only in-frame sequences with V and J called. Part of the clones is not carried over; for the studies checked, unresolved V genes explain less than half of this, and the remainder is unexplained. D and trimming were read from the DNA, whereas the V and J calls and clone size are those reported in that table. This sample comprises 20,000 or so clones, approximately 80% of them detected only once. 14% to 15% of the sample comes from the top ten.

The CDR3 starts with the cysteine, ends with the phenylalanine, and has 14 residues. CDR3 DNA is the only sequence kept; it has 42 bases, read in frame from the first base. Taken from the germline V gene, the CDR1 and CDR2 loops are MNHNS and SASEGT. Trimming removed 9 bases from V and 2 bases from J; the gene matches leave 7 bases unexplained. This record belongs to a study of T cell clonotyping in hematopoietic cell transplantation (dated by TCRdb to the early 2020s). Regarding the complete study: A total of 150 or so blood samples were gathered in the study from roughly 40 consecutive transplant recipients along with their related donors. Recruitment of patients was conducted between 2015 and January 2017, and follow-up was continued until late 2020 or death.

Broader findings and caveats from the paper: After transplant, TCR diversity in recipients dropped, and pathologically expanded clonotypes climbed progressively between day 30 and day 180. Just a small fraction of recipient repertoires overlapped with donor repertoires, and more than 97% appeared de novo at the given depth. Broader posttransplant TCR repertoire diversity was predicted by donor and pretransplant recipient Inverse Simpson Index values. The sample size was limited and the cells went unsorted, which meant the CD4 and CD8 repertoire contributions could not be told apart.

Related transplant donors provided blood samples for TCR beta sequencing. Nuclei Lysis Solution was used to extract genomic DNA from fresh or cryopreserved unfractionated peripheral blood mononuclear cells. This clonotype was obtained from a man aged 60 to 69 in good health. Some clones in this sample may be carry-over from other donors' samples. Specimen: peripheral blood mononuclear cells. The rearranged chain carries TRBV6-1 and TRBJ1-1; TRBD1 lines up with 9 middle nucleotides. CDR3 sequence: CASSPGQGNTEAFF. The bases are TGTGCCAGTTCGCCGGGACAGGGTAACACTGAAGCTTTCTTT.